Listed here are 29 T cell receptor beta chains from one sample, sequenced in a study of CXCR3-negative and CXCR3-positive naive CD8 T cells. Regarding the study as a whole: More hydrophobic TRB CDR3s were found in CXCR3-positive naive cells than in CXCR3-negative naive cells.

The TRB libraries of cDNA were built by UMI-labeled 5' RACE. From its re-call of the 5' RACE reads, TCRdb lists each CDR3 protein once, without DNA. In all, the sample yields about 150,000 distinct CDR3 sequences. The antigens these receptors bind are not known. The sequenced sample was naive CXCR3+ CD8+ T cells from blood. The subset: CD45RO-CCR7+CD27+CD95- naive CD8+ T cells expressing CXCR3 (TNR3+). The receptors originated from a human donor in good health. Some clones in this sample may be carry-over from other donors' samples.

CDR3 loop: CASSPQGETEAFF. The J gene is TRBJ1-1, the V gene TRBV4-2. The CDR3 is 13 residues long. From germline, CDR1 is LGHNA and CDR2 YNFKEQ.

This CDR3 is CASSLYYQETQYF. The chain has TRBV28 and TRBJ2-5. Germline assignment: CDR1 MDHEN and CDR2 SYDVKM. The CDR3 sequence is 13 residues long.

The chain combines TRBV7-9 with TRBJ1-1; TCRdb indicates TRBD1, and absent DNA this call remains unverified. The CDR3 covers 14 residues. Per germline, CDR1 SEHNR and CDR2 FQNEAQ (reference sequence). CDR3 residues: CASSPWDREDEAFF.

The rearrangement joins TRBV4-1 to TRBJ2-2; checking the TCRdb D call of TRBD1 is not possible without DNA. CDR3 length equals 17 residues. The germline CDR1 and CDR2 sequences are MGHRA and YSYEKL. The CDR3 loop reads CASSQDGGGHYTGELFF.

V and J are TRBV12-3 or TRBV12-4 and TRBJ2-1; absent DNA, TCRdb's TRBD1 call cannot be checked. The CDR3 totals 16 residues. This CDR3 is CASSLGVSGGPHEQFF.

This rearrangement joins TRBV3-1 to TRBJ1-5; TCRdb gives TRBD1 as the D gene, but with no DNA this cannot be confirmed. Germline CDR1 reads LGHDT; CDR2 reads YNNKEL (reference sequence). CDR3 size: 13 residues. The CDR3 loop reads CASSQGGSQPQHF.

V and J are TRBV15 and TRBJ1-1; TCRdb reports TRBD1, a call that lacks DNA to check it against. The CDR3 contains 16 residues. CDR1 LNHNV and CDR2 YYDKDF come from the germline V gene (reference sequence). The CDR3 sequence is CATTPRGIGMNTEAFF.

V and J are TRBV20-1 and TRBJ2-3. Germline loops: CDR1 DFQATT, CDR2 SNEGSKA (reference sequence). This CDR3 region has 16 residues. CDR3 amino acids: CSARLLGPPRTDTQYF.

The V and J genes are TRBV28 and TRBJ2-2. The CDR3 has 14 residues. CDR1 is MDHEN and CDR2 is SYDVKM in the germline V gene. This CDR3 reads CASRATHNTGELFF.

The CDR3 region is CASSLSHISMDGGYSNQPQHF. V gene TRBV7-9 combines with J gene TRBJ1-5; TCRdb indicates TRBD1, and absent DNA this call remains unverified. The CDR3 contains 21 residues. CDR1 and CDR2 (germline): SEHNR, FQNEAQ (reference sequence).

The chain combines TRBV20-1 with TRBJ2-7; the D gene TCRdb calls, TRBD2, cannot be checked with no DNA. The CDR3 has 15 amino acids. The germline CDR1 and CDR2 sequences are DFQATT and SNEGSKA (reference sequence). Here the CDR3 reads CSARDSGGVAYEQYF.

The gene calls are TRBV12-3 or TRBV12-4 and TRBJ1-1; checking the TCRdb D call of TRBD1 is not possible without DNA. This CDR3 region has 14 residues. CDR3 loop: CASRPGQINTEAFF.

The V call is TRBV6-4, the J call TRBJ2-1; lacking DNA, the TRBD1 call made by TCRdb goes unchecked. This CDR3 region has 19 residues. Germline CDR1 and CDR2: MRHNA and SNTAGT. This CDR3 reads CASSDELGDRLYSYNEQFF.

This rearrangement joins TRBV20-1 to TRBJ2-2; TCRdb gives TRBD2 as the D gene, but with no DNA this cannot be confirmed. CDR3 length: 15 amino acids. Looked up from germline, CDR1 is DFQATT and CDR2 is SNEGSKA (reference sequence). CDR3 sequence: CSALLAGDDVGELFF.

The V gene is TRBV28, the J gene TRBJ1-1. The CDR3 contains 14 residues. Germline V gives CDR1 MDHEN, CDR2 SYDVKM. CDR3 in amino acids: CASSFSAEDTEAFF.

The chain combines TRBV9 with TRBJ2-1; the TCRdb D gene call, TRBD2, has no DNA to confirm it. Germline V gene data show CDR1 as SGDLS and CDR2 as YYNGEE. The CDR3 length is 17 residues. The chain's CDR3 is CARSVVGGTSGSYEQFF.

The chain has TRBV5-1 and TRBJ2-2; TCRdb's D call of TRBD2 is untestable without DNA. Germline lookup yields CDR1 SGHRS and CDR2 YFSETQ. The CDR3 runs 16 residues. CDR3 protein: CASSGLEGLAPGELFF.

CDR3 protein: CASSSRPGLAGTDTQYF. The V and J genes are TRBV3-1 and TRBJ2-3; TCRdb returns TRBD2, unconfirmable since there is no DNA. The germline V gene has CDR1 LGHDT and CDR2 YNNKEL (reference sequence). The CDR3 consists of 17 residues.

This chain uses TRBV27 with TRBJ2-2; the D call from TCRdb, TRBD2, cannot be confirmed without DNA. Per the germline V gene, CDR1 is MNHEY and CDR2 is SMNVEV (reference sequence). The CDR3 runs 16 residues. CDR3 amino acids: CASRPTSGVNTGELFF.

The J gene is TRBJ2-5, the V gene TRBV7-7; no DNA is available, so the TRBD1 call from TCRdb remains unchecked. Germline assignment: CDR1 SSHAT and CDR2 FNYEAQ (reference sequence). The CDR3 has 15 amino acids. This CDR3 reads CASSANRGDQETQYF.

This chain links TRBV29-1 with TRBJ1-4; the D call of TRBD1 rests on TCRdb alone, since no DNA is present to check it. The length of the CDR3 is 14 residues. Germline V CDR1 and CDR2: SQVTM, ANQGSEA. CDR3 sequence reads: CRAVQGAGTEKLFF.

The chain combines TRBV20-1 with TRBJ2-1; TCRdb's assignment of TRBD2 cannot be checked, as there is no DNA. The CDR3 length is 15 residues. Germline CDR1 and CDR2: DFQATT and SNEGSKA (reference sequence). The CDR3: CSASLLAGGYNEQFF.

This sequence joins TRBV5-4 and TRBJ1-1; TCRdb gives TRBD1 as the D gene, but with no DNA this cannot be confirmed. This CDR3 is 13 amino acids long. Germline CDR1 SGHNT, CDR2 YYREEE (reference sequence). Here the CDR3 reads CASSLTGGRPDRF.

The chain carries TRBV4-1 and TRBJ2-3; TCRdb lists TRBD1, though no DNA is available to test this call. CDR3 length equals 15 residues. Per the germline V gene, CDR1 is MGHRA and CDR2 is YSYEKL. CDR3 protein: CASSQGPGDSDTQYF.

The CDR3 reads CASSWKDISATEAFF. The V call is TRBV5-1, the J call TRBJ1-1; the TRBD1 assignment by TCRdb is unverifiable without DNA. The CDR3 loop spans 15 amino acids. CDR1 SGHRS and CDR2 YFSETQ come from the germline V gene.

V gene TRBV12-3 or TRBV12-4 combines with J gene TRBJ2-5; the TRBD1 assignment by TCRdb is unverifiable without DNA. There are 15 residues in the CDR3. The CDR3 reads CASTMGPMGRETQYF.

The J gene is TRBJ1-2, the V gene TRBV7-9; TCRdb names TRBD1, which stays unverified in the absence of DNA. Germline values: CDR1 SEHNR, CDR2 FQNEAQ (reference sequence). The CDR3 contains 15 residues. The chain's CDR3 is CASSLPPGVQRGYTF.

This chain links TRBV7-9 with TRBJ1-2; TCRdb selects TRBD1, and the lack of DNA leaves this call unchecked. In germline, CDR1 is SEHNR, CDR2 FQNEAQ (reference sequence). The CDR3 totals 15 residues. CDR3 loop: CASSFPSDRGYGYTF.

The gene calls are TRBV7-3 and TRBJ2-7; TCRdb indicates TRBD2, and absent DNA this call remains unverified. The CDR3 consists of 12 residues. Germline CDR1 reads SGHTA; CDR2 reads FQGTGA. CDR3 loop: CASSPRLDEQYF.